The rows below give T cell receptor beta chains drawn from one sample of a study of blood T cell repertoires in COVID-19. Sequencing used immunoSEQ multiplex PCR; TCRdb keeps in-frame clones, though not all of them. The data show about 250,000 clones, with 88% seen just once and under 1.5% held by the top ten. The sequencing input was peripheral blood. These receptors all stem from a man older than 75 with acute or convalescent COVID-19. Each CDR3 is given with its conserved first and last residue. The D gene is left open where the match is weak. Clone size is stated in some rows and not others, as once, few, many or a class when expanded.

j_call: TRBJ2-1; cdr3_length: 12; v_call: TRBV5-1; clone_size: once; d_call: NA; cdr3_nt: TGCGCCAGCAGCTTGCGTCCCCCGGGGCAGTTCTTC; cdr3_aa: CASSLRPPGQFF
j_call: TRBJ2-2; cdr3_length: 14; v_call: TRBV28; clone_size: once; d_call: NA; cdr3_nt: TGTGCCAGCAGTTTAGGGGGGGGGCAAAGGGAGCTGTTTTTT; cdr3_aa: CASSLGGGQRELFF
j_call: TRBJ1-5; cdr3_length: 13; v_call: TRBV5-1; clone_size: NA; d_call: NA; cdr3_nt: TGCGCCAGCAGCTTATCGGGAAATCAGCCCCAGCATTTT; cdr3_aa: CASSLSGNQPQHF
j_call: TRBJ2-3; cdr3_length: 16; v_call: TRBV7-3; clone_size: NA; d_call: TRBD2; cdr3_nt: TGTGCCAGCAGCCGGGGACTAGCGGGGAGCACAGATACGCAGTATTTT; cdr3_aa: CASSRGLAGSTDTQYF
j_call: TRBJ2-2; cdr3_length: 15; v_call: TRBV12-5; clone_size: once; d_call: NA; cdr3_nt: TGTGCTAGTGGTTTGGGAAGCAGGGAGGCCGGGGAGCTGTTTTTT; cdr3_aa: CASGLGSREAGELFF
j_call: TRBJ2-2; cdr3_length: 14; v_call: TRBV6-2/TRBV6-3; clone_size: once; d_call: NA; cdr3_nt: TGTGCCAGCAGTTACGGGGGGTCTGCCGGGGAGCTGTTTTTT; cdr3_aa: CASSYGGSAGELFF
j_call: TRBJ1-3; cdr3_length: 14; v_call: TRBV10-3; clone_size: NA; d_call: NA; cdr3_nt: TGTGCCATCAGCGGGGACATATCTGGAAACACCATATATTTT; cdr3_aa: CAISGDISGNTIYF
j_call: TRBJ1-2; cdr3_length: 17; v_call: TRBV7-9; clone_size: once; d_call: NA; cdr3_nt: TGTGCCAGCAGCTTAGGACCGGGTGGGGGCCTGAGGTATGGCTACACCTTC; cdr3_aa: CASSLGPGGGLRYGYTF
j_call: TRBJ1-4; cdr3_length: 15; v_call: TRBV13; clone_size: NA; d_call: TRBD1; cdr3_nt: TGTGCCAGCAGGAGAACCGGGACAGGGAATGAAAAACTGTTTTTT; cdr3_aa: CASRRTGTGNEKLFF
j_call: TRBJ1-5; cdr3_length: 13; v_call: TRBV5-1; clone_size: NA; d_call: NA; cdr3_nt: TGCGCCAGCAGCTTGGAGGTGTATGATCCGGGGCATTTT; cdr3_aa: CASSLEVYDPGHF
j_call: TRBJ1-3; cdr3_length: 15; v_call: TRBV3-1/TRBV3-2; clone_size: NA; d_call: NA; cdr3_nt: TGTGCCAGCAGCCAAGCCGGGTACTCTGGAAACACCATATATTTT; cdr3_aa: CASSQAGYSGNTIYF
j_call: TRBJ2-5; cdr3_length: 12; v_call: TRBV3-1/TRBV3-2; clone_size: NA; d_call: NA; cdr3_nt: TGTGCCAGCAGCCAAGATTGGGAGGACCAGTACTTC; cdr3_aa: CASSQDWEDQYF
j_call: TRBJ1-1; cdr3_length: 15; v_call: TRBV7-3; clone_size: NA; d_call: NA; cdr3_nt: TGTGCCAGCAGCTCCCTCGGAGGTTTGAACACTGAAGCTTTCTTT; cdr3_aa: CASSSLGGLNTEAFF
j_call: TRBJ2-7; cdr3_length: 14; v_call: TRBV6-5; clone_size: NA; d_call: TRBD2; cdr3_nt: TGTGCCGCGGGGGTGCCGGGAATCTCCTACGAGCAGTACTTC; cdr3_aa: CAAGVPGISYEQYF
j_call: TRBJ2-7; cdr3_length: 16; v_call: TRBV7-2; clone_size: NA; d_call: TRBD2; cdr3_nt: TGTGCCAGCAGCCCCCCCGGGGTAGCGGGAGGAGGCGAGCAGTACTTC; cdr3_aa: CASSPPGVAGGGEQYF
j_call: TRBJ1-6; cdr3_length: 14; v_call: TRBV2; clone_size: NA; d_call: NA; cdr3_nt: TGTGCCAGCACTCGGACAGCAAATAATTCACCCCTCCACTTT; cdr3_aa: CASTRTANNSPLHF
j_call: TRBJ1-6; cdr3_length: 15; v_call: TRBV3-1/TRBV3-2; clone_size: NA; d_call: TRBD1; cdr3_nt: TGTGCCAGCAGCCAAACGGCAGGGGGGTTTTCACCCCTCCACTTT; cdr3_aa: CASSQTAGGFSPLHF
j_call: TRBJ2-5; cdr3_length: 16; v_call: TRBV7-7; clone_size: NA; d_call: NA; cdr3_nt: TGTGCTAGCAGCTTAGCGGGGGGGACAGGGGAAGAGACCCAGTACTTC; cdr3_aa: CASSLAGGTGEETQYF
j_call: TRBJ2-1; cdr3_length: 15; v_call: TRBV3-1/TRBV3-2; clone_size: NA; d_call: NA; cdr3_nt: TGTGCCAGCAGCCTAAACGGAGGGGCCGAGCTAGGGCAGTTCTTC; cdr3_aa: CASSLNGGAELGQFF
j_call: TRBJ1-5; cdr3_length: 14; v_call: TRBV7-9; clone_size: NA; d_call: NA; cdr3_nt: TGTGCCAGCAGTCCCGACAGCGACAATCAGCCCCAGCATTTT; cdr3_aa: CASSPDSDNQPQHF
j_call: TRBJ2-2; cdr3_length: 15; v_call: TRBV6-5; clone_size: once; d_call: TRBD1; cdr3_nt: TGTGCCAGCAGTCCTCGACAGGGGGGCACCGGGGAGCTGTTTTTT; cdr3_aa: CASSPRQGGTGELFF
j_call: TRBJ2-7; cdr3_length: 14; v_call: TRBV7-9; clone_size: NA; d_call: NA; cdr3_nt: TGTGCCAGCAGCATCACGACAGTGTCCTACGAGCAGTACTTC; cdr3_aa: CASSITTVSYEQYF
j_call: TRBJ2-4; cdr3_length: 13; v_call: TRBV29-1; clone_size: NA; d_call: NA; cdr3_nt: TGCAGCGTACAAGAGACAGGAGAGAACATTCAGTACTTT; cdr3_aa: CSVQETGENIQYF
j_call: TRBJ1-5; cdr3_length: 14; v_call: TRBV19; clone_size: once; d_call: TRBD1; cdr3_nt: TGTGCCAGTAGTGGAGGGACAGACTATCAGCCCCAGCATTTT; cdr3_aa: CASSGGTDYQPQHF
j_call: TRBJ1-4; cdr3_length: 13; v_call: TRBV27; clone_size: NA; d_call: NA; cdr3_nt: TGTGCCAGCAGTCCCACTCTAAATGAAAAACTGTTTTTT; cdr3_aa: CASSPTLNEKLFF
j_call: TRBJ2-1; cdr3_length: 17; v_call: TRBV6-6; clone_size: NA; d_call: TRBD2; cdr3_nt: TGTGCCAGCAGTCGAAGACTAGCGAGGAGCTCCTACAATGAGCAGTTCTTC; cdr3_aa: CASSRRLARSSYNEQFF
j_call: TRBJ1-4; cdr3_length: 16; v_call: TRBV9; clone_size: NA; d_call: TRBD1; cdr3_nt: TGTGCCAGCAGCGTAGGATCTACAGGGGGCTATGAAAAACTGTTTTTT; cdr3_aa: CASSVGSTGGYEKLFF
j_call: TRBJ2-1; cdr3_length: 18; v_call: TRBV18; clone_size: NA; d_call: TRBD2; cdr3_nt: TGTGCCAGCTCACCCGGACTAGCGGCGACGACCTCCTACAATGAGCAGTTCTTC; cdr3_aa: CASSPGLAATTSYNEQFF